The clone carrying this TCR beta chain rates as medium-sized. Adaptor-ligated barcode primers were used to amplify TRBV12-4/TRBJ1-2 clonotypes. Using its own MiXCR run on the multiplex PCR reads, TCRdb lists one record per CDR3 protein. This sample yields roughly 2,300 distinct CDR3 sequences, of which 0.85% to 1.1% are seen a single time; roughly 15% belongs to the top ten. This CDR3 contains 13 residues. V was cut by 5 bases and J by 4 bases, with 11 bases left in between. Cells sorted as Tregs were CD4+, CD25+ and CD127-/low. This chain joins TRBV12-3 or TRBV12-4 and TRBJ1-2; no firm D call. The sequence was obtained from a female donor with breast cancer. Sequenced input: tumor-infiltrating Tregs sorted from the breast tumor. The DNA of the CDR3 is TGTGCCAGCAGTCCGAACGGCGGCTATGGCTACACCTTC. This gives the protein CASSPNGGYGYTF.